Shown below are 15 T cell receptor beta chains from a single sample sequenced in a study of T cells in Graves' hyperthyroidism and ophthalmopathy. Authors of the study amplified TCR beta CDR3 regions from RNA transcripts. The TCR CDR3 was amplified in a first-round RT-PCR using the HTBI primer set. MiXCR was run by TCRdb on the multiplex PCR reads, yielding one entry per CDR3 protein. The sample records about 600,000 distinct CDR3 sequences, 12% to 15% being singletons. Source material: blood. The receptor set was obtained from a woman under 30 with Graves' ophthalmopathy.

The V gene is TRBV19, the J gene TRBJ1-5; possibly TRBD1 for D (5 bases). In germline, CDR1 is LNHDA, CDR2 SQIVND (reference sequence). V was trimmed by 5 bases and J by 0 bases, leaving 17 bases between them. There are 17 residues in the CDR3. The CDR3 bases are TGTGCCAGTAGTCCAGGGACGGACTATTATAGCAATCAGCCCCAGCATTTT. It translates to CASSPGTDYYSNQPQHF. The full variable domain, its missing parts supplied by reference TRBV19 and TRBJ1-5, is DGGITQSPKYLFRKEGQNVTLSCEQNLNHDAMYWYRQDPGQGLRLIYYSQIVNDFQKGDIAEGYSVSREKKESFPLTVTSAQKNPTAFYLCASSPGTDYYSNQPQHFGDGTRLSIL.

This clonotype was seen at least ten times. CDR3 coding DNA: TGCAGTGCTACTGGGCCACGGGACACTGAAGCTTTCTTT. This translates into CSATGPRDTEAFF. The chain combines TRBV20-1 with TRBJ1-1; no clear D. Germline V gene lookup returns CDR1 DFQATT and CDR2 SNEGSKA (reference sequence). The CDR3 runs 13 residues. The V end was cut by 4 bases, the J end by 3 bases, with 12 bases between.

This clonotype has a count of ten or more. Just one base apart from a much larger clone, this may be a read error. The chain employs TRBV7-9 and TRBJ2-1; 9 positions agree with TRBD1. Germline lookup yields CDR1 SEHNR and CDR2 FQNEAQ (reference sequence). This CDR3 has 17 amino acids. The CDR3 DNA reads as TGTACCAGCAGCCCCTCCTCCACAGGGGGCGCGGTGTTTGAGCAGTTCTTC. This encodes CTSSPSSTGGAVFEQFF.

The V and J genes are TRBV20-1 and TRBJ2-7; 7 positions agree with TRBD2. V was pared by 1 base and J by 2 bases, with 2 bases of the junction left unmatched. CDR3 length: 13 amino acids. Germline CDR1 DFQATT, CDR2 SNEGSKA (reference sequence). CDR3 protein: CSARVGGAYEQYF. CDR3 sequence (DNA): TGCAGTGCTAGAGTGGGAGGGGCCTACGAGCAGTACTTC.

The table lists this clonotype with many counts. The chain is built from TRBV2 and TRBJ2-7; D is ambiguous. V was cut by 6 bases and J by 2 bases, with 2 bases left in between. Germline-derived CDR1 and CDR2 are SNHLY and FYNNEI. CDR3 size: 10 residues. The CDR3 region has the DNA TGTGCCAGCAGAGCCTACGAGCAGTACTTC. Protein: CASRAYEQYF. The entire variable domain, with the rest obtained from reference TRBV2 and TRBJ2-7, is as follows: EPEVTQTPSHQVTQMGQEVILRCVPISNHLYFYWYRQILGQKVEFLVSFYNNEISEKSEIFDDQFSVERPDGSNFTLKIRSTKLEDSAMYFCASRAYEQYFGPGTRLTVT.

This clonotype has a handful of counts. This rearrangement joins TRBV24-1 to TRBJ2-1; TRBD2 agrees at 11 bases. Unmatched junction bases numbered 5, after V lost 6 bases and J lost 8 bases. The germline V gene encodes CDR1 KGHDR and CDR2 SFDVKD. The CDR3 is 14 amino acids. The CDR3 loop is CATSSLAGVDEQFF. The CDR3 coding sequence is TGTGCCACCAGTTCACTAGCGGGAGTCGATGAGCAGTTCTTC.

This clonotype was counted ten times or more. This chain joins TRBV2 and TRBJ1-5; the D gene is possibly TRBD1 (5 bases). Germline values: CDR1 SNHLY, CDR2 FYNNEI. This CDR3 is built from 14 residues. Trimming stripped 5 bases from V and 4 bases from J, with 12 bases between. The CDR3 is CASSPDTRNQPQHF. DNA of the CDR3: TGTGCCAGCAGTCCGGACACCCGAAATCAGCCCCAGCATTTT.

This chain joins TRBV20-1 and TRBJ1-1; a weak D match, TRBD1 (5 bases). The CDR3 is made up of 13 amino acids. The V gene's germline CDR1 is DFQATT and CDR2 SNEGSKA (reference sequence). With 3 bases removed from V and 5 bases from J, the gap between germline ends came to 13 bases. The CDR3 reads CSASVQGVTEAFF. CDR3 bases: TGCAGTGCTAGTGTCCAGGGCGTAACTGAAGCTTTCTTT.

This clonotype was observed once. Given a much more abundant clone one base away, this may be a read error. The chain carries TRBV12-3 or TRBV12-4 and TRBJ2-3; no clear D gene. The CDR3 runs 14 residues. V shed 7 bases and J shed 5 bases, with 16 bases lying between them. In DNA, the CDR3 is TGTGCCAGCATCCCGTCGCGAAGGATAGATACGCAGTATTTT. Amino acids: CASIPSRRIDTQYF.

This clonotype was detected ten times or more. The chain joins TRBV6-1 to TRBJ2-5; TRBD2 agrees at 8 bases. CDR1 and CDR2 from the germline V gene are MNHNS and SASEGT. The V and J ends lost 1 base and 6 bases, in that order; junction bases with no gene match: 10. The CDR3 contains 16 residues. The CDR3 reads CASSEVRAGVEQTQYF. The CDR3 nucleotides are TGTGCCAGCAGTGAAGTTAGAGCGGGAGTTGAACAGACCCAGTACTTC.

V gene TRBV6-2 or TRBV6-3 combines with J gene TRBJ1-4; 8 bases fit TRBD1. Germline V gene data show CDR1 as MNHEY and CDR2 as SVGEGT. This CDR3 comprises 17 residues. V lost 6 bases and J lost 0; bases outside the gene matches: 9. DNA for the CDR3: TGTGCCAGCAGGACCGGGACAGGAGTATCAACTAATGAAAAACTGTTTTTT. It is translated as CASRTGTGVSTNEKLFF.

The CDR3 bases are TGCGCCAGCAAAGGCCCAGGGGGAGCGGAGACCCAGTACTTC. Translated: CASKGPGGAETQYF. The chain combines TRBV5-1 with TRBJ2-5, with 7 nucleotides matching TRBD1. Germline values: CDR1 SGHRS, CDR2 YFSETQ. This CDR3 has 14 residues. The trim removed 6 bases at V and 5 bases at J, leaving 10 bases unmatched.

This clonotype was counted ten times or more. The chain combines TRBV6-1 with TRBJ2-2, with TRBD2 identical over 9 bases. V lost 5 bases and J lost 5; bases outside the gene matches: 6. Germline lookup yields CDR1 MNHNS and CDR2 SASEGT. The CDR3 runs to 15 residues. The CDR3 sequence is CASSLGLAHTGELFF. DNA for the CDR3: TGTGCCAGCAGTCTGGGACTAGCTCATACCGGGGAGCTGTTTTTT.

This clonotype was recorded a few times. V is TRBV6-2 or TRBV6-3 and J is TRBJ1-4; D possibly corresponds to TRBD1 (6 bases). CDR1 and CDR2 (germline): MNHEY, SVGEGT. The length of the CDR3 is 13 residues. Trimming removed 2 bases from V and 15 bases from J, with 16 bases in between. CDR3 sequence (DNA): TGTGCCAGCAGTTACCAAACAGGGAGGGTATTGTTTTTT. This encodes CASSYQTGRVLFF.

There are a few counts of this clonotype. J is TRBJ2-2 and V is TRBV10-3; tentatively, D is TRBD1 or TRBD2 (5 bases each). Germline CDR1 and CDR2: ENHRY and SYGVKD. The CDR3 loop spans 16 amino acids. V lost 2 bases to trimming and J lost 7 bases, with 17 bases between them. CDR3 region: CAISERVGGIGGELFF. CDR3 in DNA: TGTGCCATCAGTGAGAGGGTTGGGGGAATCGGCGGGGAGCTGTTTTTT.